This is a list of T cell receptor beta chains from one sample in a study of cytomegalovirus exposure and HLA in healthy donors. Method: immunoSEQ multiplex PCR; TCRdb's copy keeps in-frame clones and lacks some. This table holds approximately 110,000 clones, about 80% found once. Sequenced material: PBMCs. The source is a man aged 50-59 years in good health and CMV-seropositive. Both conserved end residues are part of each CDR3.

j_call v_call cdr3_aa
TRBJ2-7 TRBV5-6 CASSLSDYEQYF
TRBJ2-7 TRBV7-8 CASSPGGAYEQYF
TRBJ1-6 TRBV2 CASSGGTGGKNSPLHF
TRBJ1-1 TRBV5-5 CASSLNRGTEAFF
TRBJ2-3 TRBV9 CASSVDQGSTDTQYF
TRBJ1-5 TRBV7-8 CASSLFGGEDQPQHF
TRBJ2-2 TRBV7-2 CASSTRGGLNTGELFF
TRBJ2-1 TRBV18 CASSLGTSQVTEQFF
TRBJ1-5 TRBV27 CASSWGGGFGQPQHF
TRBJ2-5 TRBV7-2 CASSIRLAGQETQYF
TRBJ2-3 TRBV7-3 CASSSGGTGRPDTQYF
TRBJ2-3 TRBV10-2 CASSPGGPTDTQYF
TRBJ2-3 TRBV7-3 CASSLRPTDTQYF
TRBJ1-1 TRBV9 CASSVAPTGAGAFF
TRBJ2-7 TRBV6-1 CASSDGQGGNSYEQYF
TRBJ1-1 TRBV2 CASSEDREEAFF
TRBJ2-3 TRBV9 CASSVWTIDTDTQYF
TRBJ1-2 TRBV11-2 CASSLGRGRVALTF
TRBJ2-2 TRBV5-1 CASSSRDRNTGELFF
TRBJ2-1 TRBV4-2 CASSTGLAGPDNEQFF
TRBJ2-7 TRBV9 CASSPGGTTDPEQYF
TRBJ1-6 TRBV6-1 CASDRDSYNSPLHF
TRBJ2-3 TRBV29-1 CSVNKAGGTDTQYF
TRBJ2-1 TRBV5-4 CASSLTLNEQFF